The T cell receptor beta chain described here comes from a study of T cell repertoires in cytomegalovirus infection. Turning to the study itself: The study used recently identified HLA-C-restricted and well-studied HLA-B-restricted CMV epitopes. Study-wide results and limits: Summed public TCR beta family frequency identified CMV carriers bearing the relevant HLA. It was HLA-C-restricted CMV-specific TCR beta clonotypes that dominated the response ex vivo.

This clonotype was found a few times. The antigen remains undetermined. Germline values: CDR1 SGHRS, CDR2 YFSETQ. The CDR3 sequence is 15 residues long. Trimming took off 4 bases at V and 0 bases at J, with 11 bases between the two ends. Each CDR3 protein gets one entry after TCRdb re-called the reads with MiXCR. In the table there are about 890,000 distinct CDR3 sequences, about 33% of which are singletons. The chain employs TRBV5-1 and TRBJ1-5; possible D gene TRBD1, 5 bases. This receptor was obtained from a human donor in good health (CMV status not recorded). Some clones in this sample may be carry-over from other donors' samples. Specimen: cultured CD8+ T cells from PBMCs, collected from culture after CMV antigen stimulation. This CDR3 reads CASSEGHLSNQPQHF. DNA of the CDR3: TGCGCCAGCAGCGAAGGACACCTTAGCAATCAGCCCCAGCATTTT.